This TCR beta chain stems from a study of immune evolution from preneoplasia to lung adenocarcinoma. Generated by immunoSEQ multiplex PCR, the TCRdb table keeps only in-frame clones and is missing some. The sample has approximately 9,000 clones, approximately 75% seen once. For this clone: Its antigen is as yet unknown.

Study outcomes and limitations: Clonality was highest in normal lung, lower in later-stage lesions apparently.

Sequenced input: FFPE adjacent normal lung tissue. This clonotype was obtained from a person aged 55 to 79 with lung adenocarcinoma.

CDR3: CASSLGARNTEAFF. The CDR3, as DNA: TGCGCCAGCAGCTTGGGGGCAAGGAACACTGAAGCTTTCTTT. The gene calls are TRBV5-1 and TRBJ1-1, with no clear D. Trimming removed 0 bases from V and 1 base from J, with 7 bases in between. The germline V gene has CDR1 SGHRS and CDR2 YFSETQ. The CDR3 is made up of 14 amino acids.